Listed below are T cell receptor beta chains from one sample, sequenced in a study of blood T cells in healthy people across ages. TCRdb independently ran MiXCR on the 5' RACE reads; one entry per CDR3 protein. The sample lists about 1.8 million distinct CDR3 sequences, 49% seen once, with approximately 2.1% in the top ten. Sequencing was done on a sample of blood. Receptor source: a woman aged 40 to 50 in good health. CDR3s leave out the opening cysteine and the closing phenylalanine or tryptophan.

TRBV14	ASSQVGNSPLH
TRBV11-2	ASSPIRGGDTDTQY
TRBV19	ASSITGLGNQPQH
TRBV4-3	ASSPVPGGDYGYT
TRBV5-1	ASSSIQGANVLT
TRBV11-2	ASSFGTSGGEETQY
TRBV20-1	SASATSGGPTDTQY
TRBV3-1	ASSQEISSGETQY
TRBV4-3	ASSQPGFYNEQY
TRBV7-9	ASSLFGSGKTGANVLT
TRBV7-2	ASSISTDTQY
TRBV4-3	ASSQDRESYGYT
TRBV5-1	ASSLVPNEQF
TRBV4-2	ASSSITGANEKLF
TRBV6-6	ASSYSRDGYT
TRBV2	ASSEDATDEKLF
TRBV5-6	ASSLRILGVGYDYT
TRBV2	ASSGRDRVQETQY
TRBV20-1	SASQGERINYGYT
TRBV10-3	ALSRGGTGGTEAF
TRBV6-2/TRBV6-3	ASSYAGGREETQY
TRBV18	ASSNRAHNEQF
TRBV5-1	TSSLVEADTQY
TRBV7-2	ASTPRGASYEQY
TRBV6-5	ASSTPGLATDTQY
TRBV2	ASRLAGVDGNIQY
TRBV20-1	SVQGMINQPQH
TRBV28	ASSQPGGAYEQY
TRBV4-2	ASSQDVQGADEQY
TRBV27	ASKRQGTTGASSNQPQH
TRBV20-1	SARRQGMNTEAF
TRBV27	ASRSTGGHYEQY
TRBV20-1	SAATGLQNGEQY
TRBV20-1	SARNPGQGIIYGYT
TRBV29-1	SHQGYNEQF
TRBV20-1	SASRQGWYEQY
TRBV7-2	ASSPPLWNEQF
TRBV5-6	ASSYATGVGYT
TRBV7-2	ASSLSPGETQF
TRBV28	ASSVRQPYEQY
TRBV7-9	ASSLHPRSPQETQY
TRBV11-2	ASSFGTGGSYHGYT
TRBV24-1	ATSDFQGANTDTQY
TRBV29-1	SVKRQNNEQY